One sample yielded the 5 T cell receptor beta chains listed below, sequenced in a study of shared clonotypes between healthy human individuals. The naive CD8 subset, CD45RO-negative cells positively selected for CCR7, excluded terminally differentiated effector memory CD45RA+ cells. Produced via immunoSEQ multiplex PCR; TCRdb's table is partial and in-frame only. The sample carries 1.5 million to 2.5 million clones, about 95% recorded once. The material sequenced was naive CD8+ T cells sorted from blood. These receptors came from a young man in good health.

This clone appeared a single time. The chain has TRBV6-1 and TRBJ2-5; D call uncertain. The length of the CDR3 is 16 residues. CDR1 and CDR2 from the germline V gene are MNHNS and SASEGT. The V gene lost 0 bases and the J gene lost 1 base, with 12 bases spanning the gap. The CDR3 DNA follows: TGTGCCAGCAGTGAAGCCATACCCTTTCTCCAAGAGACCCAGTACTTC. Encoded protein: CASSEAIPFLQETQYF.

The chain is built from TRBV5-6 and TRBJ2-3; TRBD2 aligns across 11 bases. V gave up 5 bases and J gave up 3 bases; unmatched junction bases: 5. Germline-derived CDR1 and CDR2 are SGHDT and YYEEEE. The CDR3 totals 15 residues. The CDR3 spells CASSPIAGGTDTQYF. The CDR3 nucleotides read TGTGCCAGCAGTCCAATAGCGGGAGGGACAGATACGCAGTATTTT.

The CDR3 protein is CASSLDNPYGYTF. The CDR3 nucleotides are TGTGCCAGCAGCTTGGACAACCCCTATGGCTACACCTTC. The chain joins TRBV5-4 to TRBJ1-2; D call uncertain. CDR3 length: 13 amino acids. Germline CDR1 SGHNT, CDR2 YYREEE (reference sequence). The germline V and J ends were trimmed by 0 bases and 4 bases, with 7 bases remaining between them. The full variable domain, rest sourced from reference TRBV5-4 and TRBJ1-2, is ETGVTQSPTHLIKTRGQQVTLRCSSQSGHNTVSWYQQALGQGPQFIFQYYREEENGRGNFPPRFSGLQFPNYSSELNVNALELDDSALYLCASSLDNPYGYTFGSGTRLTVV.

The chain uses TRBV5-1 and TRBJ2-3, with TRBD2 as a possible D gene (6 bases). V was clipped by 0 bases and J by 6 bases, with 14 bases between them. The germline CDR1 and CDR2 sequences are SGHRS and YFSETQ. The CDR3 spans 15 residues. The CDR3 reads CASSLAGSGVDTQYF. The DNA of the CDR3 is TGCGCCAGCAGCTTGGCCGGTTCGGGAGTGGATACGCAGTATTTT.

The gene calls are TRBV9 and TRBJ2-7; D remains ambiguous. This CDR3 has 14 amino acids. CDR1 is SGDLS, CDR2 YYNGEE, per germline. V gave up 4 bases and J gave up 5 bases, with 16 bases separating them. The CDR3 reads CASSTARLTDEQYF. CDR3 DNA: TGTGCCAGCAGCACCGCTAGGTTAACCGACGAGCAGTACTTC.